These 6 T cell receptor beta chains share one sample of origin, sequenced in a study of T cell responses to AZD1222 COVID-19 vaccine. The method was immunoSEQ multiplex PCR; TCRdb's version includes in-frame clones alone and lacks a portion of them. Of roughly 120,000 clones in the sample, just under 95% were seen once. The source was peripheral blood, collected on day 0 of AZD1222 vaccination. The source of these receptors is an adult in good health.

The chain carries TRBV27 and TRBJ1-6, with D unclear. The CDR3 loop spans 15 amino acids. The germline V and J ends were trimmed by 3 bases and 1 base, with 7 bases remaining between them. Germline values: CDR1 MNHEY, CDR2 SMNVEV (reference sequence). Here the CDR3 reads CASSFLGSYNSPLHF. The CDR3 bases are TGTGCCAGCAGTTTTCTGGGATCCTATAATTCACCCCTCCACTTT.

The J gene is TRBJ2-5, the V gene TRBV2; D possibly uses TRBD1 or TRBD2 (5 bases each). V was clipped by 8 bases and J by 1 base, with 11 bases between them. The CDR3 runs 13 residues. The germline V gene has CDR1 SNHLY and CDR2 FYNNEI. CDR3 bases: TGTGCCAGCTGTCGGGACGCCCAAGAGACCCAGTACTTC. Protein sequence: CASCRDAQETQYF.

The rearrangement uses TRBV7-6 and TRBJ2-5, with 8 bases identical to TRBD1. The CDR3 is 13 amino acids. Germline V gene lookup returns CDR1 SGHVS and CDR2 FNYEAQ. V lost 5 bases and J lost 6; bases outside the gene matches: 5. The CDR3 DNA follows: TGTGCCAGCAGCGGTGACAGGGGCAAGACCCAGTACTTC. Translating it yields CASSGDRGKTQYF.

The chain has TRBV19 and TRBJ1-6, with TRBD1 identical over 9 bases. The J segment lost 9 bases and the V segment lost 5 bases, leaving 11 bases of the junction unmatched. Per the germline V gene, CDR1 is LNHDA and CDR2 is SQIVND (reference sequence). The length of the CDR3 is 16 residues. CDR3 DNA sequence: TGTGCCAGTAGTGTTCTTACCGGGACAGGGTCTTCACCCCTCCACTTT. Encoded protein: CASSVLTGTGSSPLHF. Supplemented by reference TRBV19 and TRBJ1-6, the full variable domain reads DGGITQSPKYLFRKEGQNVTLSCEQNLNHDAMYWYRQDPGQGLRLIYYSQIVNDFQKGDIAEGYSVSREKKESFPLTVTSAQKNPTAFYLCASSVLTGTGSSPLHFGNGTRLTVT.

The chain employs TRBV19 and TRBJ1-4; no reliable D call. V was clipped by 3 bases and J by 2 bases, with 10 bases between them. Germline V gene sequence: CDR1 LNHDA, CDR2 SQIVND (reference sequence). The CDR3 totals 15 residues. The CDR3 DNA is TGTGCCAGTAGTATTGGAGCCGGCACTAATGAAAAACTGTTTTTT. Its translation: CASSIGAGTNEKLFF.

The chain couples TRBV11-3 to TRBJ2-3; the match to TRBD1 covers 11 bases. The germline V gene encodes CDR1 SGHNT and CDR2 YENEEA. V was clipped by 0 bases and J by 3 bases; unmatched bases: 5. This CDR3 has 17 residues. The DNA of the CDR3 is TGTGCCAGCAGCTTAGATCGGGGGACAGGGGGTACAGATACGCAGTATTTT. This sequence encodes CASSLDRGTGGTDTQYF.